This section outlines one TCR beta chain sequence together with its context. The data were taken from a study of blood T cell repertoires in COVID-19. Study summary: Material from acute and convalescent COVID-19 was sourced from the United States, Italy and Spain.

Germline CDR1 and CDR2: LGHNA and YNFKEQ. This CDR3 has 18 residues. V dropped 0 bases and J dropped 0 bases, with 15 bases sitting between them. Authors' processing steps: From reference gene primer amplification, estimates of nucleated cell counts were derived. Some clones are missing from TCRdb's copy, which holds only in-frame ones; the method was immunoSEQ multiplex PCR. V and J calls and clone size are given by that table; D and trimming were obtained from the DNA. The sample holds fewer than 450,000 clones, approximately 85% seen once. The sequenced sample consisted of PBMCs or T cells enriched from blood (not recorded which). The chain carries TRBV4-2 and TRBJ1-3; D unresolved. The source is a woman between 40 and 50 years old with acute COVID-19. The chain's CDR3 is CASSQDGGQMSSGNTIYF. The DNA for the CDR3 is TGTGCCAGCAGCCAAGATGGCGGGCAGATGAGCTCTGGAAACACCATATATTTT.